Following are 26 T cell receptor beta chains from one sample sequenced in a study of cytomegalovirus exposure and HLA in healthy donors. The method was immunoSEQ multiplex PCR; TCRdb's version includes in-frame clones alone and lacks a portion of them. The sample includes under 400,000 clones, roughly 90% seen only once; the top ten take around 0.88%. The sample was PBMCs. The receptors derive from a man younger than 40 in good health and CMV-seronegative.

The chain uses TRBV6-5 and TRBJ1-1; D unresolved. The CDR3 totals 15 residues. V was clipped by 6 bases and J by 4 bases, with 18 bases between them. From germline, CDR1 is MNHEY and CDR2 SVGAGI. The CDR3 here is CASRKIEQSATEAFF. The CDR3 bases are TGTGCCAGCAGGAAGATCGAACAGTCAGCCACTGAAGCTTTCTTT.

The chain employs TRBV4-1 and TRBJ1-5; D gene uncertain. Looked up from germline, CDR1 is MGHRA and CDR2 is YSYEKL. CDR3 length: 16 residues. The germline V and J ends were trimmed by 8 bases and 2 bases, with 19 bases remaining between them. CDR3 sequence reads: CASALSPAQGNQPQHF. Written as DNA, the CDR3 is TGCGCCAGCGCTCTTTCTCCGGCGCAGGGCAATCAGCCCCAGCATTTT.

The chain combines TRBV4-1 with TRBJ2-7, with D perhaps matching TRBD1 (6 bases). CDR1 and CDR2 from the germline V gene are MGHRA and YSYEKL. The length of the CDR3 is 15 residues. The germline V and J ends were trimmed by 0 bases and 6 bases, with 15 bases remaining between them. CDR3 loop: CASSQDSGHPLEQYF. CDR3 nucleotides: TGCGCCAGCAGCCAAGATTCGGGACACCCCCTCGAGCAGTACTTC.

Written as DNA, the CDR3 is TGTGCCAGCAGCCCCCAAACAGGGATTAGCACAGATACGCAGTATTTT. It codes for CASSPQTGISTDTQYF. The chain joins TRBV7-9 to TRBJ2-3; maybe TRBD1 (6 bases). Germline V lookup: CDR1 SEHNR, CDR2 FQNEAQ (reference sequence). Trimming removed 5 bases from V and 0 bases from J, with 15 bases in between. This CDR3 has 16 amino acids. Supplemented by reference TRBV7-9 and TRBJ2-3, the full variable domain reads DTGVSQNPRHKITKRGQNVTFRCDPISEHNRLYWYRQTLGQGPEFLTYFQNEAQLEKSRLLSDRFSAERPKGSFSTLEIQRTEQGDSAMYLCASSPQTGISTDTQYFGPGTRLTVL.

The V gene is TRBV5-1, the J gene TRBJ1-3; D is uncertain. The ends were cut back, 0 bases at V and 4 bases at J, with 8 bases in the middle. Germline V gene data show CDR1 as SGHRS and CDR2 as YFSETQ. The CDR3 consists of 14 residues. DNA for the CDR3: TGCGCCAGCAGCTTGGGAAGCGGGGGAAACACCATATATTTT. Translating it yields CASSLGSGGNTIYF.

CDR3 nucleotide sequence: TGTGCCAGCAGCCCCGGACTAGCGGGGGCCACAGATACGCAGTATTTT. It yields the protein CASSPGLAGATDTQYF. The genes are TRBV9 and TRBJ2-3, with 13 bases identical to TRBD2. The J segment lost 2 bases and the V segment lost 4 bases, leaving 4 bases of the junction unmatched. The germline V gene has CDR1 SGDLS and CDR2 YYNGEE. The length of the CDR3 is 16 residues.

This chain connects TRBV7-2 to TRBJ1-4; 8 bases match TRBD1. The V gene end was trimmed by 5 bases and the J gene end by 5 bases; junction bases not matched to a gene: 7. Per germline, CDR1 SGHTA and CDR2 FQGNSA. CDR3 length: 15 amino acids. The CDR3 sequence is CASSPQGALNEKLFF. In DNA form, the CDR3 reads TGTGCCAGCAGCCCGCAGGGGGCCTTGAATGAAAAACTGTTTTTT.

The DNA of the CDR3 is TGTGCCAGCAGCCCAGGGCTCTCTAACTATGGCTACACCTTC. Translating gives CASSPGLSNYGYTF. The chain carries TRBV6-6 and TRBJ1-2; D may be TRBD1 (5 bases). The CDR3 covers 14 residues. V lost 6 bases, J lost 0 bases, and 11 bases lay in between. Germline lookup yields CDR1 MNHNY and CDR2 SVGAGI (reference sequence).

This clone was picked up one time. The rearrangement joins TRBV4-2 to TRBJ1-5; D is undetermined. This CDR3 spans 16 amino acids. Trimming left V 0 bases short and J 9 bases short, with 18 bases between. Germline values: CDR1 LGHNA, CDR2 YNFKEQ. The DNA for the CDR3 is TGTGCCAGCAGCCAAGATTCCGGGAATTATGCCGTGCCCCAGCATTTT. Its translation is CASSQDSGNYAVPQHF.

The rearrangement uses TRBV12-5 and TRBJ2-3; 13 bases are shared with TRBD2. CDR3 length equals 16 residues. Germline-derived CDR1 and CDR2 are LGHNT and FRNRAP. With V trimmed by 5 bases and J by 6 bases, 8 bases remained unmatched. The CDR3 region is CASGVGMGLAGDTQYF. The CDR3 bases are TGTGCTAGTGGTGTTGGTATGGGACTAGCGGGGGATACGCAGTATTTT.

The rearrangement joins TRBV15 to TRBJ2-5; D not certain. The CDR3 extends over 14 amino acids. The V gene's germline CDR1 is LNHNV and CDR2 YYDKDF (reference sequence). V lost 0 bases and J lost 3, with 8 bases in between. The CDR3 loop reads CATSRDRTEETQYF. The CDR3 region has the DNA TGTGCCACCAGCAGAGATCGAACAGAAGAGACCCAGTACTTC.

This clone has just one count. The chain combines TRBV5-1 with TRBJ2-7; 11 bases agree with TRBD2. This CDR3 is 21 amino acids long. Per germline, CDR1 SGHRS and CDR2 YFSETQ. The V and J ends lost 0 bases and 2 bases, in that order; junction bases with no gene match: 19. CDR3 residues: CASSLAGGTSGPYANPYEQYF. CDR3 DNA: TGCGCCAGCAGCTTGGCCGGTGGGACTAGCGGACCATACGCCAATCCCTACGAGCAGTACTTC.

The rearrangement links TRBV27 to TRBJ1-1; no clear D gene. Germline CDR1 and CDR2: MNHEY and SMNVEV (reference sequence). Trimming stripped 5 bases from V and 1 base from J, with 11 bases between. This CDR3 contains 14 residues. DNA for the CDR3: TGTGCCAGCAGTCCCTGGACTGGGAACACTGAAGCTTTCTTT. Its protein is CASSPWTGNTEAFF.

The rearrangement links TRBV2 to TRBJ1-4, with D maybe TRBD1 (6 bases). V gave up 2 bases and J gave up 7 bases, with 14 bases separating them. This CDR3 contains 15 residues. Germline V lookup: CDR1 SNHLY, CDR2 FYNNEI. As DNA, the CDR3 is TGTGCCAGCAGTGAATGGAACAGGGAAACTGAAAAACTGTTTTTT. This translates into CASSEWNRETEKLFF.

The chain uses TRBV6-6 and TRBJ1-1; no clear D gene. Trimming took 8 bases from V and 6 from J, leaving 7 bases between them. The CDR3 is 10 amino acids. Germline CDR1 MNHNY, CDR2 SVGAGI (reference sequence). The CDR3 nucleotides read TGTGCCAGCCGGGATTCTGAAGCTTTCTTT. It yields the protein CASRDSEAFF.

The chain links TRBV19 to TRBJ2-6; a weak D match, TRBD2 (6 bases). Germline lookup yields CDR1 LNHDA and CDR2 SQIVND (reference sequence). Trimming shortened V by 5 bases and J by 0 bases, and 20 bases separated the two germline ends. The CDR3 is made up of 19 amino acids. The CDR3 spells CASSSPGTFFYSGANVLTF. The CDR3 nucleotides are TGTGCCAGTAGTTCGCCCGGGACTTTCTTTTACTCTGGGGCCAACGTCCTGACTTTC.

The V and J genes are TRBV10-3 and TRBJ2-3; D is undetermined. Germline CDR1 and CDR2: ENHRY and SYGVKD. Trimming removed 4 bases at V and 2 bases at J, with 13 bases between. The CDR3 contains 15 residues. CDR3 in amino acids: CAISVGPGDTDTQYF. CDR3 in DNA: TGTGCCATCAGTGTAGGCCCAGGCGACACAGATACGCAGTATTTT.

This chain uses TRBV29-1 with TRBJ1-5; the D gene is possibly TRBD1 (5 bases). This CDR3 spans 13 amino acids. V lost 7 bases and J lost 7, with 17 bases in between. Germline CDR1 reads SQVTM; CDR2 reads ANQGSEA. The CDR3 reads CSDGGRVKQPQHF. DNA of the CDR3: TGCAGCGACGGCGGCAGGGTGAAACAGCCCCAGCATTTT.

The CDR3 DNA reads as TGTGCCAGTGTAAAGCGGGGGGGCCAAGAGACCCAGTACTTC. This encodes CASVKRGGQETQYF. The chain recombines TRBV7-9 with TRBJ2-5; 10 bases are shared with TRBD2. The V and J ends lost 9 bases and 1 base, in that order; junction bases with no gene match: 5. There are 14 residues in the CDR3. Germline CDR1 is SEHNR and CDR2 is FQNEAQ (reference sequence). The full variable domain, with the rest looked up from reference TRBV7-9 and TRBJ2-5, is DTGVSQNPRHKITKRGQNVTFRCDPISEHNRLYWYRQTLGQGPEFLTYFQNEAQLEKSRLLSDRFSAERPKGSFSTLEIQRTEQGDSAMYLCASVKRGGQETQYFGPGTRLLVL.

This chain uses TRBV27 with TRBJ1-5; TRBD1 is a possible D gene (6 bases). CDR3 length equals 14 residues. V dropped 5 bases and J dropped 4 bases, with 12 bases sitting between them. The germline gives CDR1 MNHEY, CDR2 SMNVEV (reference sequence). CDR3: CASSRSGVNQPQHF. The CDR3 DNA follows: TGTGCCAGCAGTCGTTCAGGGGTTAATCAGCCCCAGCATTTT.

The chain employs TRBV11-2 and TRBJ2-5; 12 bases map to TRBD2. Germline values: CDR1 SGHAT, CDR2 FQNNGV. The CDR3 loop spans 18 amino acids. Unmatched junction bases numbered 10, after V lost 1 base and J lost 4 bases. This CDR3 reads CASSLAPSGGALGETQYF. CDR3 coding DNA: TGTGCCAGCAGCTTAGCCCCTAGCGGGGGGGCTTTGGGAGAGACCCAGTACTTC.

This clone was counted a single time. The chain joins TRBV5-6 to TRBJ1-3; D remains ambiguous. CDR1 and CDR2 (germline): SGHDT, YYEEEE. V was trimmed by 7 bases and J by 0 bases, leaving 23 bases between them. This CDR3 is built from 18 residues. The CDR3 reads CASPPLPPRDHSGNTIYF. CDR3 coding DNA: TGTGCCAGCCCTCCTCTCCCCCCTCGGGATCACTCTGGAAACACCATATATTTT. The full variable domain, in which reference TRBV5-6 and TRBJ1-3 provide the parts outside the CDR3, is DAGVTQSPTHLIKTRGQQVTLRCSPKSGHDTVSWYQQALGQGPQFIFQYYEEEERQRGNFPDRFSGHQFPNYSSELNVNALLLGDSALYLCASPPLPPRDHSGNTIYFGEGSWLTVV.

The V and J genes are TRBV7-8 and TRBJ2-7; a weak D match, TRBD1 (6 bases). Trimming left V 5 bases short and J 1 base short, with 15 bases between. The CDR3 loop spans 15 amino acids. Germline V gene sequence: CDR1 SGHVS, CDR2 FQNEAQ. The DNA of the CDR3 is TGTGCCAGCAGCGTCCCGTGGACAGCTTCCTACGAGCAGTACTTC. This encodes CASSVPWTASYEQYF.

The chain couples TRBV7-2 to TRBJ1-1, with D maybe TRBD1 (5 bases). This CDR3 region has 15 residues. Per the germline V gene, CDR1 is SGHTA and CDR2 is FQGNSA. V was clipped by 2 bases and J by 1 base, with 11 bases between them. In DNA form, the CDR3 reads TGTGCCAGCAGCTTATGGGGCAGAGAGAACACTGAAGCTTTCTTT. Amino acid sequence: CASSLWGRENTEAFF.

This clone was seen a single time. The chain links TRBV11-2 to TRBJ2-7; maybe TRBD1 (6 bases). This CDR3 spans 15 amino acids. Trimming stripped 4 bases from V and 1 base from J, with 14 bases between. CDR1 SGHAT and CDR2 FQNNGV come from the germline V gene. The CDR3 coding sequence is TGTGCCAGCAGCTACCCCGGGACATCGTCCTACGAGCAGTACTTC. It is translated as CASSYPGTSSYEQYF.

The chain combines TRBV11-2 with TRBJ2-7; D is unclear. The germline V gene has CDR1 SGHAT and CDR2 FQNNGV. With 5 bases removed from V and 6 bases from J, the gap between germline ends came to 14 bases. This CDR3 has 13 residues. The CDR3 coding sequence is TGTGCCAGCAGCATGACACCCGCCGCCGAGCAGTACTTC. The encoded protein is CASSMTPAAEQYF.